This entry features one TCR beta chain sequence. The data originate from a study of cytomegalovirus exposure and HLA in healthy donors. On the study more broadly: Earlier results showed some 120 million unique TCR beta sequences derived from some 190 million T cells.

Trimming removed 3 bases at V and 2 bases at J, with 10 bases between. This CDR3 contains 14 residues. Germline loops: CDR1 SGHRS, CDR2 YFSETQ. Amplification used 60 Vbeta primers and 13 Jbeta primers. The assay was immunoSEQ multiplex PCR, and TCRdb's table has in-frame clones only and misses some. The sample shows approximately 150,000 clones, approximately 80% of them seen only once. This TCR was recovered from a male donor in good health and CMV-seronegative. The genes are TRBV5-1 and TRBJ2-3; D might be TRBD1 (6 bases). Sequenced input: PBMCs. The CDR3 DNA follows: TGCGCCAGCAGCTCTGACAGGAACACAGATACGCAGTATTTT. Translating gives CASSSDRNTDTQYF.